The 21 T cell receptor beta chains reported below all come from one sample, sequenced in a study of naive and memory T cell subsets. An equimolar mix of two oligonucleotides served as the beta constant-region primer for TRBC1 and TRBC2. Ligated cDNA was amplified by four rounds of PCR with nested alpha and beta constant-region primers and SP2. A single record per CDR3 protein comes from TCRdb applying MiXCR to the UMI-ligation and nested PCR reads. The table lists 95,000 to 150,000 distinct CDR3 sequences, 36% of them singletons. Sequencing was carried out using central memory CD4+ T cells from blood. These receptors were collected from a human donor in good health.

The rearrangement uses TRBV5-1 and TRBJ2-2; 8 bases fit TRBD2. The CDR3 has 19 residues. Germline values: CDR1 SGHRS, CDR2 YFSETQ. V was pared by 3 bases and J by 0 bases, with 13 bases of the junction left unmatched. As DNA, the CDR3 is TGCGCCAGCAGCTGGGGACCAGCGGGAGTCGACGCGAACACCGGGGAGCTGTTTTTT. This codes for CASSWGPAGVDANTGELFF.

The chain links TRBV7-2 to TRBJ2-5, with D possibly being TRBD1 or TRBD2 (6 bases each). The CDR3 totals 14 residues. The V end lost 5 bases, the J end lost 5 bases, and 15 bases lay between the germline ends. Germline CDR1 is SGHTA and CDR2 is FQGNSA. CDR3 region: CASSQAGQGETQYF. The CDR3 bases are TGTGCCAGCAGCCAAGCGGGTCAGGGGGAGACCCAGTACTTC.

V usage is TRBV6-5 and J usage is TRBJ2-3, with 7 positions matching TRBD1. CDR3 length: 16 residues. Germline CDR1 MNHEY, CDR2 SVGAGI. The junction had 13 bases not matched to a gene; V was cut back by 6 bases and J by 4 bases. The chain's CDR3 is CASRPRRQGKSDTQYF. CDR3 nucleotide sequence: TGTGCCAGCAGACCCCGACGACAGGGAAAATCAGATACGCAGTATTTT.

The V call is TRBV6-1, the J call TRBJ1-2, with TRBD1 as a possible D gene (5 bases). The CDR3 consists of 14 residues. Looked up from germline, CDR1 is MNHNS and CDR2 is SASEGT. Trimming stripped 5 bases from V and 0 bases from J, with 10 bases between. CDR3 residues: CASSIQGANYGYTF. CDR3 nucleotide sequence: TGTGCCAGCAGTATCCAGGGAGCTAACTATGGCTACACCTTC.

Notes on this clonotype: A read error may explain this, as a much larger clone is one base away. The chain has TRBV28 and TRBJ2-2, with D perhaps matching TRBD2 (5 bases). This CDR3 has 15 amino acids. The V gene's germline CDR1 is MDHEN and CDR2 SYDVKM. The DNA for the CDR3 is TGTGCCAGCAGTTTGGCAGGTTCGAACACCGGGGAGATGTTTTTT. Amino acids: CASSLAGSNTGEMFF.

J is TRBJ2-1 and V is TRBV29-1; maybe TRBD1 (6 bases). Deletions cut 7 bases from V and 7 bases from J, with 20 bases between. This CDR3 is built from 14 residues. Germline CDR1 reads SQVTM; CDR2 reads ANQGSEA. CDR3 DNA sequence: TGCAGCGACGAACACAGGGATCCTCGTAATGAGCAGTTCTTC. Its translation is CSDEHRDPRNEQFF.

The CDR3 region is CASSLAANSPLHF. The CDR3, as DNA: TGTGCCAGCAGTTTGGCAGCTAATTCACCCCTCCACTTT. This chain links TRBV28 with TRBJ1-6; D gene ambiguous. The CDR3 extends over 13 amino acids. Deletions cut 3 bases from V and 6 bases from J, with 6 bases between. Germline lookup yields CDR1 MDHEN and CDR2 SYDVKM. The variable domain in full, completed from reference TRBV28 and TRBJ1-6, reads DVKVTQSSRYLVKRTGEKVFLECVQDMDHENMFWYRQDPGLGLRLIYFSYDVKMKEKGDIPEGYSVSREKKERFSLILESASTNQTSMYLCASSLAANSPLHFGNGTRLTVT.

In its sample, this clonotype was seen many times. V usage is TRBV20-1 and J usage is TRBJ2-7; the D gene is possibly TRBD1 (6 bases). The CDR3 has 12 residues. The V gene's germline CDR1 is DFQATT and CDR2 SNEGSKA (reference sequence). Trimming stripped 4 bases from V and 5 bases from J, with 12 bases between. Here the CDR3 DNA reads TGCAGTGCTACCCAAACAGGGCACGAGCAGTACTTC. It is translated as CSATQTGHEQYF.

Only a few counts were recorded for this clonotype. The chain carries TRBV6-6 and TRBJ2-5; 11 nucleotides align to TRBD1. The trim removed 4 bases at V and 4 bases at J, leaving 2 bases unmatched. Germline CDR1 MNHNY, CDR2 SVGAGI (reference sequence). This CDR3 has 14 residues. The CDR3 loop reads CASSSGQGAETQYF. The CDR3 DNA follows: TGTGCCAGCAGTTCCGGACAGGGGGCAGAGACCCAGTACTTC.

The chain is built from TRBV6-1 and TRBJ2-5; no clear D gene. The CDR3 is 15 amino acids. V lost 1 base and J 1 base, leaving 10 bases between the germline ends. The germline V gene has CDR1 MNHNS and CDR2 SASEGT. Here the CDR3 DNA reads TGTGCCAGCAGTGAAGAGAGGAACTCCCAAGAGACCCAGTACTTC. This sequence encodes CASSEERNSQETQYF.

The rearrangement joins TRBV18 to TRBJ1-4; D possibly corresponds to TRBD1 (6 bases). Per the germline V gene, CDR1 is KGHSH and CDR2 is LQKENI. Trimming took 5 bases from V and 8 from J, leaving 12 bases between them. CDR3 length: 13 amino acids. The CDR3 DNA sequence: TGTGCCAGCTCAAGCGGACAGCAGGAAAAACTGTTTTTT. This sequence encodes CASSSGQQEKLFF.

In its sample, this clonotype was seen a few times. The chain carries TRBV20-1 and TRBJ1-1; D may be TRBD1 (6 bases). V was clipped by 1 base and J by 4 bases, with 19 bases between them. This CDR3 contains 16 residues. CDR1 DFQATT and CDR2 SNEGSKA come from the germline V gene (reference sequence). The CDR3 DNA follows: TGCAGTGCTAGAGGTGCACAGGGTTGGTTGATCACTGAAGCTTTCTTT. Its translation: CSARGAQGWLITEAFF.

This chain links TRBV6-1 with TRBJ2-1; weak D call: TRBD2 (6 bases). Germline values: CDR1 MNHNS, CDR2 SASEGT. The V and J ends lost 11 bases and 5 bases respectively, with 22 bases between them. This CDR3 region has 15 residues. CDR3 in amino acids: CAGQKALAVHNEQFF. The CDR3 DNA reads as TGTGCCGGCCAAAAGGCACTAGCAGTTCACAATGAGCAGTTCTTC.

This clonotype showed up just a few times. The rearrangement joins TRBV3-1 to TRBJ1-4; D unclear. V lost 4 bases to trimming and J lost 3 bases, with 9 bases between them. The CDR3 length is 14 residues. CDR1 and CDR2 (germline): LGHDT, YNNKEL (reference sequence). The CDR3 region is CASSPWAANEKLFF. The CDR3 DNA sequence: TGTGCCAGCAGCCCGTGGGCCGCTAATGAAAAACTGTTTTTT.

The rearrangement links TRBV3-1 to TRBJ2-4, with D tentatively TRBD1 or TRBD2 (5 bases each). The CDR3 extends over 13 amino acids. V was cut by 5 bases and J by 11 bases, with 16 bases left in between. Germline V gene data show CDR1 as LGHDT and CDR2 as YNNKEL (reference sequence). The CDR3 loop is CASSSGPLPLQYF. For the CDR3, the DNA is TGTGCCAGCAGCTCGGGACCACTACCCCTTCAGTACTTC.

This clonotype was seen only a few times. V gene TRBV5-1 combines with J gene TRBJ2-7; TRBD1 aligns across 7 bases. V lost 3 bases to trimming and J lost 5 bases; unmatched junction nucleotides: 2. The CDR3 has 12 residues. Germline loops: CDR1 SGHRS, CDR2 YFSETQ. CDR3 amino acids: CASSYRGHEQYF. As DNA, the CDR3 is TGCGCCAGCAGCTACAGGGGCCACGAGCAGTACTTC.

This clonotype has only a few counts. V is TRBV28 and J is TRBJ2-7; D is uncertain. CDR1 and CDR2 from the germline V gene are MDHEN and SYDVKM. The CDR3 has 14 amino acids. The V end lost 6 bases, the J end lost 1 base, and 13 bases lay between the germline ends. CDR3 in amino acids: CASREPQGSYEQYF. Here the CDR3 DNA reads TGTGCCAGCAGGGAGCCCCAAGGGTCCTACGAGCAGTACTTC.

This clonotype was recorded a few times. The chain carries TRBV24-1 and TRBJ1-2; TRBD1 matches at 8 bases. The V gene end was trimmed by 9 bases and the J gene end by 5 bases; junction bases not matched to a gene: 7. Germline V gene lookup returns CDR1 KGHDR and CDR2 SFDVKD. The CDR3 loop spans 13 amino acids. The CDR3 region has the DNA TGTGCCACCGCAGGGGGCTTTGAGTATGGCTACACCTTC. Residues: CATAGGFEYGYTF.

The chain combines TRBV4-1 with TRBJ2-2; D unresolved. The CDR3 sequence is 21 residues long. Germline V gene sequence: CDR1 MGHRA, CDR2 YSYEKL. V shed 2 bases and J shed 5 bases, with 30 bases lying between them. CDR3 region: CASSQLAHPPLGRGRTGELFF. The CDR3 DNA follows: TGCGCCAGCAGCCAATTGGCCCATCCACCTCTCGGTCGTGGTAGGACCGGGGAGCTGTTTTTT.

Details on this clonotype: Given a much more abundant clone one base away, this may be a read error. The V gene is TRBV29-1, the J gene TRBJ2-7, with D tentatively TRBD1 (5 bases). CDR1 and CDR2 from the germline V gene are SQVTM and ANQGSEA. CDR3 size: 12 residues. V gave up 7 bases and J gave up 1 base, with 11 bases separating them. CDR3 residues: CSAVGLSYEQYF. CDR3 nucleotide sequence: TGCAGCGCTGTGGGGCTTTCCTACGAGCAGTACTTC.

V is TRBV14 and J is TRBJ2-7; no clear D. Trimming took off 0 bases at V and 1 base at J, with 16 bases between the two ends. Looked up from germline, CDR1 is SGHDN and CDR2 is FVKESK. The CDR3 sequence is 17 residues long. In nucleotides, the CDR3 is TGTGCCAGCAGCCAAGATGTCAGTCCGGGCTATTCCTACGAGCAGTACTTC. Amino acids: CASSQDVSPGYSYEQYF.